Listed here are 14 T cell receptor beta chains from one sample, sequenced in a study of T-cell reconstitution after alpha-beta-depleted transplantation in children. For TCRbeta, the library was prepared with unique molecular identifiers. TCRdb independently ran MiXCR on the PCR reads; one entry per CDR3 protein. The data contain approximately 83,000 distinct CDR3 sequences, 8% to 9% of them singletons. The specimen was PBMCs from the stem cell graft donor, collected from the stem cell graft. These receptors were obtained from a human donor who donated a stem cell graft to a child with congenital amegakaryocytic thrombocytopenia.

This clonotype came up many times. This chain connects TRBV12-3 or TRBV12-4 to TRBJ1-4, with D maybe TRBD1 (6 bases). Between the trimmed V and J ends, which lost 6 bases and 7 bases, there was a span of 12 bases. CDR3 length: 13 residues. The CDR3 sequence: CASRPGVGEKLFF. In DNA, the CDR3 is TGTGCCAGCAGGCCAGGGGTGGGTGAAAAACTGTTTTTT.

Here the CDR3 reads CASSNPGPTVYGYTF. CDR3 sequence (DNA): TGTGCCAGCAGCAACCCGGGACCGACGGTCTATGGCTACACCTTC. The rearrangement links TRBV7-9 to TRBJ1-2; D is perhaps TRBD1 (5 bases). There are 15 residues in the CDR3. CDR1 is SEHNR and CDR2 is FQNEAQ in the germline V gene (reference sequence). V dropped 5 bases and J dropped 4 bases, with 17 bases sitting between them.

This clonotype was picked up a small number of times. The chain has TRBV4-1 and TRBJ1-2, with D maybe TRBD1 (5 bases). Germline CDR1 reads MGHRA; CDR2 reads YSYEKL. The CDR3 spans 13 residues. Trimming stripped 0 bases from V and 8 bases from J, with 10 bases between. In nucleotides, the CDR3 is TGCGCCAGCAGCCAAGAAGGACATCTAGGCTACACCTTC. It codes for CASSQEGHLGYTF.

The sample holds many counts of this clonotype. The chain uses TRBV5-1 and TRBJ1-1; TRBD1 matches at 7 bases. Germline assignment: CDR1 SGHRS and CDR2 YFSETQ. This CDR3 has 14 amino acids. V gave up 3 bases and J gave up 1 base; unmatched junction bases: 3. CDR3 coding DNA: TGCGCCAGCAGCTGGGGACAGACGAACACTGAAGCTTTCTTT. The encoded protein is CASSWGQTNTEAFF. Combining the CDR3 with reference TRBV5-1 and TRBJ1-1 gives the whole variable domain KAGVTQTPRYLIKTRGQQVTLSCSPISGHRSVSWYQQTPGQGLQFLFEYFSETQRNKGNFPGRFSGRQFSNSRSEMNVSTLELGDSALYLCASSWGQTNTEAFFGQGTRLTVV.

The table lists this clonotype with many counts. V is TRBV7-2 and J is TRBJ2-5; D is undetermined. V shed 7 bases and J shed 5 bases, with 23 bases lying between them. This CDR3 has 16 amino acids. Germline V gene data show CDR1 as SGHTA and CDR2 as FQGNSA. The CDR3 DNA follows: TGTGCCAGCACCTCCCCCCCTCGCTCCGTAGGGGAGACCCAGTACTTC. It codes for CASTSPPRSVGETQYF.

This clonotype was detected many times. CDR3 DNA: TGTGCCAGCAGTTACTCTCTGACTGAAGCTTTCTTT. Translated, it gives CASSYSLTEAFF. J is TRBJ1-1 and V is TRBV6-6; D gene uncertain. The length of the CDR3 is 12 residues. V was trimmed by 0 bases and J by 5 bases, leaving 4 bases between them. In germline, CDR1 is MNHNY, CDR2 SVGAGI (reference sequence).

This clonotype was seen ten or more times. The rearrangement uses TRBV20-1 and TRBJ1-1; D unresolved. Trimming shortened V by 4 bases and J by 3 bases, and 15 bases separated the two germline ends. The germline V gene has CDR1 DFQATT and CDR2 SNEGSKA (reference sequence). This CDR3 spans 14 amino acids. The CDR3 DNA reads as TGCAGTGCTACACCCCCGAGGGATTACACTGAAGCTTTCTTT. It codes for CSATPPRDYTEAFF.

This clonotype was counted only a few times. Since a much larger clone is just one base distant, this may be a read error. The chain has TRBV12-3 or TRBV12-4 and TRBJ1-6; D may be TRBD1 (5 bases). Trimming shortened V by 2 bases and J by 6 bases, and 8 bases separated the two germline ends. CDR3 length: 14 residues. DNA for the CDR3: TGTGCCAGCAGTTTACGGGGGGGTAATTCACCCCTCCACTTT. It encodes CASSLRGGNSPLHF.

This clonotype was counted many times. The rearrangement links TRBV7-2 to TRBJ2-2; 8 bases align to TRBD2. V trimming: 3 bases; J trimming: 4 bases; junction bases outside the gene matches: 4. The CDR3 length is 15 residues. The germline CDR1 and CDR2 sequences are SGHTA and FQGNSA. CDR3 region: CASSFGGAGTGELFF. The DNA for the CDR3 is TGTGCCAGCAGCTTCGGGGGGGCCGGCACCGGGGAGCTGTTTTTT.

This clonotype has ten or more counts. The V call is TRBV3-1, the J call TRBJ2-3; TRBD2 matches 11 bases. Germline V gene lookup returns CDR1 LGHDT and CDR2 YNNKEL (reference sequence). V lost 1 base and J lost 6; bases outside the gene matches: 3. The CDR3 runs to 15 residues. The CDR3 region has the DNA TGTGCCAGCAGCCAAGTAGCGGGAGGGCGCGATACGCAGTATTTT. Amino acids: CASSQVAGGRDTQYF.

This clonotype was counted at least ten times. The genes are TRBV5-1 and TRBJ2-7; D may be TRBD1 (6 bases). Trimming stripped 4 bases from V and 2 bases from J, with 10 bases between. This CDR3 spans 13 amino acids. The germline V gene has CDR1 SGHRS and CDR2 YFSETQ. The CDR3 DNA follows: TGCGCCAGCAGCGCAGGGGATGCCTACGAGCAGTACTTC. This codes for CASSAGDAYEQYF.

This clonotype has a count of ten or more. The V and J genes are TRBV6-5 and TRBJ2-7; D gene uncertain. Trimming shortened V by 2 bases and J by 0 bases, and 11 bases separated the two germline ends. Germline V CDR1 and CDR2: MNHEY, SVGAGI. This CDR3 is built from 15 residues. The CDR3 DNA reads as TGTGCCAGCAGTTACCAGCGCGGTATCTCCTACGAGCAGTACTTC. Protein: CASSYQRGISYEQYF.

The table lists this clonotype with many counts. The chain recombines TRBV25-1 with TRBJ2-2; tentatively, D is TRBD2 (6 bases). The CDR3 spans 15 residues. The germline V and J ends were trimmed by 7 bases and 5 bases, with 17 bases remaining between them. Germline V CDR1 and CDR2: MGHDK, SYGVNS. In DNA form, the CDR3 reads TGTGCCAGCACCGGAGGGACCGCCGGGACCGGGGAGCTGTTTTTT. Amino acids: CASTGGTAGTGELFF. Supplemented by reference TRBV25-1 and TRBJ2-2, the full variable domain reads EADIYQTPRYLVIGTGKKITLECSQTMGHDKMYWYQQDPGMELHLIHYSYGVNSTEKGDLSSESTVSRIRTEHFPLTLESARPSHTSQYLCASTGGTAGTGELFFGEGSRLTVL.

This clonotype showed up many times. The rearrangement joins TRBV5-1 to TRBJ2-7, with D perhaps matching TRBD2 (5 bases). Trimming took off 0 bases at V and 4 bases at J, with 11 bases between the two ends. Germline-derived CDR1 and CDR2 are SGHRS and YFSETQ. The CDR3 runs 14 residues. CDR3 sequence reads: CASSLGESRYEQYF. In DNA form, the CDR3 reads TGCGCCAGCAGCTTGGGGGAGTCTCGGTACGAGCAGTACTTC.